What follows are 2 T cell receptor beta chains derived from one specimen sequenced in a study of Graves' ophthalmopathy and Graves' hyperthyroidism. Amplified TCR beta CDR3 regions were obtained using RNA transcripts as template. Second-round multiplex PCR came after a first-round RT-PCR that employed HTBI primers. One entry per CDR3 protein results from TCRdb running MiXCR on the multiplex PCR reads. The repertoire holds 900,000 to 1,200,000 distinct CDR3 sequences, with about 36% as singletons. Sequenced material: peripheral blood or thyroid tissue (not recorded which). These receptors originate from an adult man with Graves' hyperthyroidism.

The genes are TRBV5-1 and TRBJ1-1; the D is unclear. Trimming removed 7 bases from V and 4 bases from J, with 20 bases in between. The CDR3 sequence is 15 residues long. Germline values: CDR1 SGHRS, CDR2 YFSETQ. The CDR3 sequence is CASGPGVGLGTEAFF. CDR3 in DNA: TGCGCCAGCGGCCCCGGGGTAGGGCTCGGCACTGAAGCTTTCTTT.

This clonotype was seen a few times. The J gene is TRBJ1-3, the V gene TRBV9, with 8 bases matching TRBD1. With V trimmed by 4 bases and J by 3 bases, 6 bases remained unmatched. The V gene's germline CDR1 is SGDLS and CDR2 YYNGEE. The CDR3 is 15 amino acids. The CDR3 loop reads CASSLGQVGGNTIYF. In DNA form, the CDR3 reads TGTGCCAGCAGCCTGGGACAGGTCGGTGGAAACACCATATATTTT.